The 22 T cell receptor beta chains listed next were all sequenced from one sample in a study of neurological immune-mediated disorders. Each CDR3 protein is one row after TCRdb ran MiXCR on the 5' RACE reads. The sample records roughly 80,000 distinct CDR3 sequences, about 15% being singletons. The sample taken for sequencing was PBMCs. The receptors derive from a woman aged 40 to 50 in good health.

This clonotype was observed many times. In nucleotides, the CDR3 is TGCAGTGCTAGTACAGAGGGGATGTATAATTCACCCCTCCACTTT. Translated, it gives CSASTEGMYNSPLHF. This rearrangement joins TRBV20-1 to TRBJ1-6, with D maybe TRBD1 (5 bases). The CDR3 runs to 15 residues. CDR1 is DFQATT, CDR2 SNEGSKA, per germline (reference sequence). V was trimmed by 3 bases and J by 4 bases, leaving 13 bases between them.

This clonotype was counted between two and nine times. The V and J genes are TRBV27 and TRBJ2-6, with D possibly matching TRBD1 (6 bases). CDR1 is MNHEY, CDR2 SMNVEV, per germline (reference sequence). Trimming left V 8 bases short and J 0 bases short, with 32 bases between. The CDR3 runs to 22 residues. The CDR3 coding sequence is TGTGCCAGCGACTCGCCGCCGTTCCCGGGCAGGGGCAACCTCTCTGGGGCCAACGTCCTGACTTTC. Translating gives CASDSPPFPGRGNLSGANVLTF.

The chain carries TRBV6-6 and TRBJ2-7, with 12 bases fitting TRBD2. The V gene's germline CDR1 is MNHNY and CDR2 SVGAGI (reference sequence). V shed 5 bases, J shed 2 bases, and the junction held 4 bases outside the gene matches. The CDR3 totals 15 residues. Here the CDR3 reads CASSHLAGGPYEQYF. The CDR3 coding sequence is TGTGCCAGCAGTCATCTAGCGGGAGGGCCCTACGAGCAGTACTTC.

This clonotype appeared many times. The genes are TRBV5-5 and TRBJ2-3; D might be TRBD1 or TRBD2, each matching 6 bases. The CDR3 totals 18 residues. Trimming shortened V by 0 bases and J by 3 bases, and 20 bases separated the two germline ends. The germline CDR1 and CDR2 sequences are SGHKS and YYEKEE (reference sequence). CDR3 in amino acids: CASSLAGYRGRTTDTQYF. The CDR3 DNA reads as TGTGCCAGCAGCTTGGCTGGGTACCGGGGGCGTACGACAGATACGCAGTATTTT.

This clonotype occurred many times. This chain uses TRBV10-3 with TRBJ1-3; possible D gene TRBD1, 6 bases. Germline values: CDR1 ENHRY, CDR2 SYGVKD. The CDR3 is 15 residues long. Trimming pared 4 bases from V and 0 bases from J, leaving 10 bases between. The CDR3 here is CAISGGAFSGNTIYF. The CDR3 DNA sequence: TGTGCCATCAGTGGGGGGGCCTTCTCTGGAAACACCATATATTTT.

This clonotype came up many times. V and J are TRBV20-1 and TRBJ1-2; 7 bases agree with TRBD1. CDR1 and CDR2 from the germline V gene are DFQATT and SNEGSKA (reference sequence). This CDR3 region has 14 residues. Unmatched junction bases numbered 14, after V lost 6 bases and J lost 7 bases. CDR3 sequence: CSASKGQAGGGYTF. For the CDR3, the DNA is TGCAGTGCAAGCAAAGGACAGGCCGGGGGTGGCTACACCTTC.

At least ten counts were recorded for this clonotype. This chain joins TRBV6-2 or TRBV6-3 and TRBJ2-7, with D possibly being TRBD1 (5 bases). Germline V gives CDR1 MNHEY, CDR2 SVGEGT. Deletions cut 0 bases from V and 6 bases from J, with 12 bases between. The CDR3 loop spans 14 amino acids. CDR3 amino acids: CASSYSSQGSEQYF. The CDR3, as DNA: TGTGCCAGCAGTTACTCGTCTCAGGGTTCCGAGCAGTACTTC.

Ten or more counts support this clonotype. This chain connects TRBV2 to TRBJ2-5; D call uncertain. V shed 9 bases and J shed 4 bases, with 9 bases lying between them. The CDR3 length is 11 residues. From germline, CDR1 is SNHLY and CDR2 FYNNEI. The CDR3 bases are TGTGCCAGAGGACCACGAGAGACCCAGTACTTC. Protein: CARGPRETQYF.

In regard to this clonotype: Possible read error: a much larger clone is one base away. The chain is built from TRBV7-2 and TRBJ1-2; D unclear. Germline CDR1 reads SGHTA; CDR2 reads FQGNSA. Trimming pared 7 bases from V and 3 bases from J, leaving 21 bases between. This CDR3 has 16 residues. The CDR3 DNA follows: TGTGCCAGCATCCGCGACCCCTCGTACGCGGACTATGGCTACACCTTC. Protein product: CASIRDPSYADYGYTF.

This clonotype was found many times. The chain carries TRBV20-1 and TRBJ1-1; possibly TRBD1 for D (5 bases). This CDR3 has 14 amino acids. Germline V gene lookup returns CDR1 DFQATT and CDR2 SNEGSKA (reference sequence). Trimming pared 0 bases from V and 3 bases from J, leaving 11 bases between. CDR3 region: CSARDQGGHTEAFF. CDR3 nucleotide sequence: TGCAGTGCTAGAGATCAGGGAGGGCACACTGAAGCTTTCTTT.

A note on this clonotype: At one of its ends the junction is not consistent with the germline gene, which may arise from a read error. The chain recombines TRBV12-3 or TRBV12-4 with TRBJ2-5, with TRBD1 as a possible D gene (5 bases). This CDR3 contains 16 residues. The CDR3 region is CASRSLTGHPQETQYF. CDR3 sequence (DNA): TGTGCCAGCAGGTCCCTCACAGGACATCCACAAGAGACCCAGTATTTC.

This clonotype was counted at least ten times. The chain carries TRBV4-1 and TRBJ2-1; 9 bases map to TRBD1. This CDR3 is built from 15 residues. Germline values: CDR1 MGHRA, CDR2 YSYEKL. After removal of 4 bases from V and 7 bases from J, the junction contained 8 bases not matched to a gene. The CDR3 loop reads CASSRPGQGRNEQFF. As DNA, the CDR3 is TGCGCCAGCAGCCGACCGGGACAGGGACGAAATGAGCAGTTCTTC.

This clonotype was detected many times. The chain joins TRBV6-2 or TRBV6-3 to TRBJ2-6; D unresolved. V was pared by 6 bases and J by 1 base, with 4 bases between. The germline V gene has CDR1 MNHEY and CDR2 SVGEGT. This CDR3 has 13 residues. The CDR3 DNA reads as TGTGCCAGCAGCCTTTCTGGGGCCAACGTCCTGACTTTC. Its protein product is CASSLSGANVLTF.

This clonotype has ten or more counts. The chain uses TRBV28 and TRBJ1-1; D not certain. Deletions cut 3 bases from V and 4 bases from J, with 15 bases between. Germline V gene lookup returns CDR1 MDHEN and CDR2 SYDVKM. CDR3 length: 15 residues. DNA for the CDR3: TGTGCCAGCAGTTTCAGTACACTTTATGGCACTGAAGCTTTCTTT. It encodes CASSFSTLYGTEAFF.

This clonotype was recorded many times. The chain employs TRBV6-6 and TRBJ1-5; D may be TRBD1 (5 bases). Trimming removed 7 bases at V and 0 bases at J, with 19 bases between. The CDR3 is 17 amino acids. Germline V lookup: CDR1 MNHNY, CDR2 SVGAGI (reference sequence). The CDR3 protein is CASTLRGGRDSNQPQHF. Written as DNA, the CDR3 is TGTGCCAGCACCCTACGCGGGGGGAGGGATAGCAATCAGCCCCAGCATTTT.

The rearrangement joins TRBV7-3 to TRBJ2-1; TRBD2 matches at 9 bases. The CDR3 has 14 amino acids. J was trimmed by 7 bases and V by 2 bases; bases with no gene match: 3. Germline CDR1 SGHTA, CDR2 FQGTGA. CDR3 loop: CASSLGGRENEQFF. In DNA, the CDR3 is TGTGCCAGCAGCTTAGGCGGGAGGGAAAATGAGCAGTTCTTC.

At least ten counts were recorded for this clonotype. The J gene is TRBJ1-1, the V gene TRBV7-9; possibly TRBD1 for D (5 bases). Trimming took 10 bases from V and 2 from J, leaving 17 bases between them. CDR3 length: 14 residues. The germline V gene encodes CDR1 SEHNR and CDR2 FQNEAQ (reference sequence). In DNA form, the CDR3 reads TGTGCCACCGAATGGGGGGGGACTAACACTGAAGCTTTCTTT. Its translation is CATEWGGTNTEAFF.

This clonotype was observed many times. This CDR3 is CATSRERNTEAFF. CDR3 DNA: TGTGCCACCAGCAGAGAGAGGAACACTGAAGCTTTCTTT. The chain has TRBV15 and TRBJ1-1; the D is unclear. Trimming took 0 bases from V and 1 from J, leaving 3 bases between them. The CDR3 is 13 residues long. Per germline, CDR1 LNHNV and CDR2 YYDKDF (reference sequence).

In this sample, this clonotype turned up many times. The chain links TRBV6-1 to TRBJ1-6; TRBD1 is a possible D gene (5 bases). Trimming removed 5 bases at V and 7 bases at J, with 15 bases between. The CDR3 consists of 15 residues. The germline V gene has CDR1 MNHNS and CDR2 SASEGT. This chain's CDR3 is CASSRGGLGNSPLHF. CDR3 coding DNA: TGTGCCAGCAGTCGGGGGGGACTGGGGAATTCACCCCTCCACTTT.

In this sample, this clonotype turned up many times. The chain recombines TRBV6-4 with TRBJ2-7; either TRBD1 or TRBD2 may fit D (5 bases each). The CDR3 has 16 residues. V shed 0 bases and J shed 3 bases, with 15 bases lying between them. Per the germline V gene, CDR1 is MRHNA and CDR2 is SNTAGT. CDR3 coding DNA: TGTGCCAGCAGTGACTCGTCCTCAGGGAGTCTCTACGAGCAGTACGTC. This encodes CASSDSSSGSLYEQYV.

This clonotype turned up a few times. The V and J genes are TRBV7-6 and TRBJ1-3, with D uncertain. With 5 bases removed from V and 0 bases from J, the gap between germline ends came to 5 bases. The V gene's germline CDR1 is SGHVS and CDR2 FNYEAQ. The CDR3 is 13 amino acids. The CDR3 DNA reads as TGTGCCAGCAGCCCGCTCTCTGGAAACACCATATATTTT. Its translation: CASSPLSGNTIYF. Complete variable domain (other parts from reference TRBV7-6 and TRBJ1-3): GAGVSQSPRYKVTKRGQDVALRCDPISGHVSLYWYRQALGQGPEFLTYFNYEAQQDKSGLPNDRFSAERPEGSISTLTIQRTEQRDSAMYRCASSPLSGNTIYFGEGSWLTVV.

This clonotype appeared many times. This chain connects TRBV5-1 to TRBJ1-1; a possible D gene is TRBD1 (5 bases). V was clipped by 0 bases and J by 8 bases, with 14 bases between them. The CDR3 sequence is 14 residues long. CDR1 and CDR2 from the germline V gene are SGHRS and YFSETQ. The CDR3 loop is CASSLARRDGEAFF. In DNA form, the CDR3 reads TGCGCCAGCAGCTTGGCCCGTCGGGACGGGGAAGCTTTCTTT.